This T cell receptor (beta chain) was captured by sequencing in a study of human T cells and chemical hapten exposure. Notes on the study in general: Sensitizing to DPC left TCRs with a frequency above 1 in 1000 unaltered.

The sample holds many counts of this clonotype. Its target is unknown. Germline CDR1 MRHNA, CDR2 SNTAGT. V was clipped by 5 bases and J by 4 bases, with 13 bases between them. The CDR3 has 14 residues. The time point was: patch test 1, 2 weeks after DPC sensitization. Treatment denoted: therapeutic diphenylcyclopropenone sensitization with weekly scalp DPC. From whole blood left unfractionated, total RNA was extracted. Individual cDNA molecules each carried unique molecular identifiers attached by the library. From the RACE reads, TCRdb called clonotypes with MiXCR, one entry per CDR3 protein. The sample shows about 340,000 distinct CDR3 sequences, about 7% of them seen only once.

This sample comprised whole blood, obtained in connection with sensitization to the hapten diphenylcyclopropenone (DPC). This clonotype was obtained from a woman between 18 and 29 years old with alopecia areata. Some clones in this sample may be carry-over from other donors' samples. This chain uses TRBV6-4 with TRBJ2-3, with D unresolved. CDR3 in amino acids: CASSLEFPPDTQYF. In nucleotides, the CDR3 is TGTGCCAGCAGTCTGGAGTTCCCACCAGATACGCAGTATTTT.